Listed below are T cell receptor beta chains from one sample, sequenced in a study of cytomegalovirus exposure and HLA in healthy donors. Method: immunoSEQ multiplex PCR; TCRdb's copy keeps in-frame clones and lacks some. The table shows approximately 140,000 clones, with around 83% occurring only once. The source material was PBMCs. All receptors derive from a man aged 35-49 years in good health and CMV-seropositive. The CDR3 runs from the conserved cysteine through the conserved F or W. Fields, in order: V gene, J gene, D gene, clone size, CDR3 protein, CDR3 DNA. A D gene is named only where the DNA matches it firmly. Only some rows state a clone size, as once, few, many or a class for expanded clones.

V: TRBV9; J: TRBJ1-6; D: NA; size: NA; CDR3: CASSPRGESSYNSPLHF; DNA: TGTGCCAGCAGCCCCCGCGGGGAAAGCTCCTATAATTCACCCCTCCACTTT
V: TRBV5-6; J: TRBJ2-7; D: NA; size: NA; CDR3: CASSLDNGLYEQYF; DNA: TGTGCCAGCAGCTTGGACAACGGACTCTACGAGCAGTACTTC
V: TRBV7-9; J: TRBJ2-5; D: TRBD1; size: NA; CDR3: CASSSGTGARETQYF; DNA: TGTGCCAGCAGCTCCGGGACAGGGGCGAGGGAGACCCAGTACTTC
V: TRBV2; J: TRBJ1-5; D: NA; size: NA; CDR3: CASRGERNQPQHF; DNA: TGTGCCAGCAGGGGAGAGCGCAATCAGCCCCAGCATTTT
V: TRBV10-2; J: TRBJ1-1; D: NA; size: NA; CDR3: CASSDSQGITEAFF; DNA: TGCGCCAGCAGTGACTCCCAGGGTATCACTGAAGCTTTCTTT
V: TRBV2; J: TRBJ1-6; D: NA; size: NA; CDR3: CASSGPGSSYNSPLHF; DNA: TGTGCCAGCAGCGGCCCAGGCAGCTCCTATAATTCACCCCTCCACTTT
V: TRBV2; J: TRBJ2-7; D: TRBD2; size: NA; CDR3: CATSPGLAAAYEQYF; DNA: TGTGCCACCTCGCCGGGACTAGCGGCCGCCTACGAGCAGTACTTC
V: TRBV10-3; J: TRBJ2-7; D: TRBD2; size: NA; CDR3: CAISGTSGRYEQYF; DNA: TGTGCCATCAGTGGGACTAGCGGGAGGTACGAGCAGTACTTC
V: TRBV7-2; J: TRBJ2-7; D: TRBD1; size: NA; CDR3: CASSDVDRLRNMGNYEQYF; DNA: TGTGCCAGCAGCGACGTGGACAGGCTTAGGAACATGGGAAATTACGAGCAGTACTTC
V: TRBV5-1; J: TRBJ1-1; D: NA; size: NA; CDR3: CASSLLGVGGTEAFF; DNA: TGCGCCAGCAGCTTACTGGGGGTGGGGGGCACTGAAGCTTTCTTT
V: TRBV6-5; J: TRBJ2-2; D: TRBD2; size: NA; CDR3: CASHSGYTGELFF; DNA: TGTGCCAGCCATAGCGGGTACACCGGGGAGCTGTTTTTT
V: TRBV29-1; J: TRBJ2-3; D: NA; size: NA; CDR3: CSVSRFRTDTQYF; DNA: TGCAGCGTCTCCCGTTTTAGAACAGATACGCAGTATTTT
V: TRBV2; J: TRBJ2-7; D: NA; size: NA; CDR3: CASKGNRVYDEQYF; DNA: TGTGCCAGCAAGGGTAACAGGGTCTACGACGAGCAGTACTTC
V: TRBV27; J: TRBJ2-7; D: TRBD2; size: NA; CDR3: CASTNRRGGTSSYEQYF; DNA: TGTGCCAGCACCAACCGACGGGGGGGGACAAGCTCCTACGAGCAGTACTTC
V: TRBV19; J: TRBJ1-1; D: TRBD1; size: once; CDR3: CATQQGAGTEAFF; DNA: TGTGCCACTCAACAGGGGGCAGGAACTGAAGCTTTCTTT
V: TRBV5-1; J: TRBJ1-5; D: NA; size: NA; CDR3: CASSRGQPDQPQHF; DNA: TGCGCCAGCAGCCGTGGACAGCCCGATCAGCCCCAGCATTTT
V: TRBV9; J: TRBJ1-1; D: NA; size: NA; CDR3: CASSVTFGGEAFF; DNA: TGTGCCAGCAGCGTAACCTTCGGCGGTGAAGCTTTCTTT
V: TRBV2; J: TRBJ1-1; D: NA; size: NA; CDR3: CASSEGGVDTEALF; DNA: TGTGCCAGCAGTGAAGGTGGAGTGGACACTGAAGCTCTCTTT
V: TRBV7-9; J: TRBJ1-4; D: TRBD1; size: NA; CDR3: CASSLWDRANEKLFF; DNA: TGTGCCAGCAGCCTATGGGACAGGGCTAATGAAAAACTGTTTTTT
V: TRBV30; J: TRBJ2-3; D: NA; size: NA; CDR3: CAWARGQTLTDTQYF; DNA: TGTGCCTGGGCCCGGGGTCAGACCCTCACAGATACGCAGTATTTT
V: TRBV15; J: TRBJ2-5; D: NA; size: NA; CDR3: CATSKNRGEGEETQYF; DNA: TGTGCCACCAGCAAAAATCGAGGGGAGGGGGAAGAGACCCAGTACTTC
V: TRBV9; J: TRBJ2-1; D: TRBD2; size: NA; CDR3: CASSVVGTSGDEQFF; DNA: TGTGCCAGCAGCGTAGTTGGGACTAGCGGCGATGAGCAGTTCTTC
V: TRBV6-1; J: TRBJ2-1; D: NA; size: NA; CDR3: CASSEAIPTDKFSSYNEQFF; DNA: TGTGCCAGCAGTGAAGCGATCCCGACAGACAAATTTTCCTCCTACAATGAGCAGTTCTTC